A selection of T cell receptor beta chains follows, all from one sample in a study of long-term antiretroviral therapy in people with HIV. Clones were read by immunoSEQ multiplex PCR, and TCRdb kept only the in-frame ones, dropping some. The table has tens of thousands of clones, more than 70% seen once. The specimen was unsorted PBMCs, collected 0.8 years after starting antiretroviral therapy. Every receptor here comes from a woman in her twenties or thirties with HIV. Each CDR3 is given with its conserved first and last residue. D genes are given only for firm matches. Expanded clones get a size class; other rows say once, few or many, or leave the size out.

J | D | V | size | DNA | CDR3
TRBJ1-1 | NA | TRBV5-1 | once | TGCGCCAGCAGCTTGGAAACAATGAACACTGAAGCTTTCTTT | CASSLETMNTEAFF
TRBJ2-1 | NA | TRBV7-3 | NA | TGTGCCAGCAGGGCCCGGGATAGCGGTAACAATGAGCAGTTCTTC | CASRARDSGNNEQFF
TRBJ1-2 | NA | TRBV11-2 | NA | TGTGCCAGCAGCTTAGATGGGGGCCCCACCTATGGCTACACCTTC | CASSLDGGPTYGYTF
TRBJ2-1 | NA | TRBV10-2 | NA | TGCGCCAGCAGTCCTTACTTCCAGGGAGGAGGATACAATGAGCAGTTCTTC | CASSPYFQGGGYNEQFF
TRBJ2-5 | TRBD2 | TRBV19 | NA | TGTGCCAGTAGTCTATATAGCGGGGGGGATCAAGAGACCCAGTACTTC | CASSLYSGGDQETQYF
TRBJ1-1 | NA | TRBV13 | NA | TGTGCCAGCAGCAACCTAGGGGAAATGGACACTGAAGCTTTCTTT | CASSNLGEMDTEAFF
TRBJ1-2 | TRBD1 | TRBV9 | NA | TGTGCCAGCAGCACACAACCGGGAGGGGGCATTGGCTATGGCTACACCTTC | CASSTQPGGGIGYGYTF
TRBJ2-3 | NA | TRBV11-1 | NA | TGTGCCAGCAGCTACCTCTCGGGGAGCACAGATACGCAGTATTTT | CASSYLSGSTDTQYF
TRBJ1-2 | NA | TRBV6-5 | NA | TGTGCCAGCAGCTCCGGGACAAAAAAGAACTATGGCTACACCTTC | CASSSGTKKNYGYTF
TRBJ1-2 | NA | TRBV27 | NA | TGTGCCACAAGCAGTTTAAATTTCAGGGAGGGTGGCTACACCTTC | CATSSLNFREGGYTF
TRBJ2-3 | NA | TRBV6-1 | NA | TGTGCCAGCAGTGATAGGACGGCGACGATGAGGCAGTATTTT | CASSDRTATMRQYF
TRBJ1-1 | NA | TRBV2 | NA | TGTGCCAGCAGACAAGCCACGAACACTGAAGCTTTCTTT | CASRQATNTEAFF
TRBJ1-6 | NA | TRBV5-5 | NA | TGTGCCAGCTCCCCACGACGGAGCTCCTATAATTCACCCCTCCACTTT | CASSPRRSSYNSPLHF
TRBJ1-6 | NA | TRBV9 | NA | TGTGCCAGCAGCGTAGTATTCCCCCGCTACGACAAGTCACCCCTCCACTTT | CASSVVFPRYDKSPLHF
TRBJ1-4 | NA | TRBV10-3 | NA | TGTGCCATCAGTGAGAGGGCTGAAAAACTGTTTTTT | CAISERAEKLFF
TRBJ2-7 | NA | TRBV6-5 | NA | TGTGCCAGCAGTTTCGGTAGGGGTACCGAGCAGTACTTC | CASSFGRGTEQYF
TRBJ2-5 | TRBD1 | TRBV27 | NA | TGTGCCAGCAGCTCCGGGACAGGGGGCGTGGAGACCCAGTACTTC | CASSSGTGGVETQYF
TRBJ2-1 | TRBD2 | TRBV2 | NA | TGTGCCAGCAGCGCCGAACTAGCGGGGACGTACAATGAGCAGTTCTTC | CASSAELAGTYNEQFF
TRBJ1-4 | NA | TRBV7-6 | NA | TGTGCCAGCAGCCCGGACACTGGGGGGGAAAAACTGTTTTTT | CASSPDTGGEKLFF